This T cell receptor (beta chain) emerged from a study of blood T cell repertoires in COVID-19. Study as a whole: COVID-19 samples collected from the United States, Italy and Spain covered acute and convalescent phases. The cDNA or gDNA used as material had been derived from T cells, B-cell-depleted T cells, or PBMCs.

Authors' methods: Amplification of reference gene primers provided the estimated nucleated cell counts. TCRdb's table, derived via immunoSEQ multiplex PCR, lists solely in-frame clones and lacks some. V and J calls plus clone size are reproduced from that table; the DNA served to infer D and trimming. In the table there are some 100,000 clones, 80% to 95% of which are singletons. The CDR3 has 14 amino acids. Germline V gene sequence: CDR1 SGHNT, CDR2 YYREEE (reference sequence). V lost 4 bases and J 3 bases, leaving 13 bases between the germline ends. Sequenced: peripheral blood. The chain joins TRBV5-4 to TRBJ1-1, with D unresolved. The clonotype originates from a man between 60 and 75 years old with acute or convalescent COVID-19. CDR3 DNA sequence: TGTGCCAGCAGCGATAGGACGGACTACACTGAAGCTTTCTTT. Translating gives CASSDRTDYTEAFF.